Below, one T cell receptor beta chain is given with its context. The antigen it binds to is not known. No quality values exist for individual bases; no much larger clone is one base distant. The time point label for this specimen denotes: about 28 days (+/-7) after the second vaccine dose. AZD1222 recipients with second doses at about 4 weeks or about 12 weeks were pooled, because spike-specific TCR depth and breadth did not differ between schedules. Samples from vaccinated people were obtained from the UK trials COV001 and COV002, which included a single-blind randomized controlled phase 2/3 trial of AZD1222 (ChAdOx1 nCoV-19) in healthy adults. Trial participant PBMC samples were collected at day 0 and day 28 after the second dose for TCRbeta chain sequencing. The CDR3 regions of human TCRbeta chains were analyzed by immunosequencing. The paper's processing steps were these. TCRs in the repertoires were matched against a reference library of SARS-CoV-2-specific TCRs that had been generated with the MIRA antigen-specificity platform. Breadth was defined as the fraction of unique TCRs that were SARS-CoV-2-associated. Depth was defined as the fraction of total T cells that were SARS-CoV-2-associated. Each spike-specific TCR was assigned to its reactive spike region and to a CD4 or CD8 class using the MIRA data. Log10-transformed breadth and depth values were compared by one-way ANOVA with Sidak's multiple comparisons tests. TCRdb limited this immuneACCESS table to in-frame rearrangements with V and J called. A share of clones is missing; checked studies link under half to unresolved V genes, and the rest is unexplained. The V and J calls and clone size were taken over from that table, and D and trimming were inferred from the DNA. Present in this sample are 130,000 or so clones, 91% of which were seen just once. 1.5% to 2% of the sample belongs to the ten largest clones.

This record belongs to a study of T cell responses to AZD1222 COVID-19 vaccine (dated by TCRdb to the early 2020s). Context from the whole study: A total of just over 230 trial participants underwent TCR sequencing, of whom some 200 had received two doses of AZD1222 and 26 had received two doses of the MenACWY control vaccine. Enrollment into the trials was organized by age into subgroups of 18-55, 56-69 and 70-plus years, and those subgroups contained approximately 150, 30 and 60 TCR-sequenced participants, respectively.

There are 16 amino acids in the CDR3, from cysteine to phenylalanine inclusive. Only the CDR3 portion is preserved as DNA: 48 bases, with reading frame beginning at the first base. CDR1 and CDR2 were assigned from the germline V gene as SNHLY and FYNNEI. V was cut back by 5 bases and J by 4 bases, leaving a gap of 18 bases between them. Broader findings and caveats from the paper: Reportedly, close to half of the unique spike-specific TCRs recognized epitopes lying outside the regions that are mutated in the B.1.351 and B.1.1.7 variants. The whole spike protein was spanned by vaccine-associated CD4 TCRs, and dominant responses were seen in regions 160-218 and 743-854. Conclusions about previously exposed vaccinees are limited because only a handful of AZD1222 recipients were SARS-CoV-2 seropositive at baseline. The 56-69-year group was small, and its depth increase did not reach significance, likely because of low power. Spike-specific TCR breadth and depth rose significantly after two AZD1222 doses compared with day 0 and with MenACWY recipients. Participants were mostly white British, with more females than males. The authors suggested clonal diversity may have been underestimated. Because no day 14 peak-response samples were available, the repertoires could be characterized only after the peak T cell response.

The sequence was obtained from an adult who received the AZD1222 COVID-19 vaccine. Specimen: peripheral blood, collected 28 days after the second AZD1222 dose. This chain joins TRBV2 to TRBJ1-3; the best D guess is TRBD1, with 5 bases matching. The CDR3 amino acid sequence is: CASSPRDDLFGNTIYF. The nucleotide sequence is TGTGCCAGCAGTCCCCGGGACGACCTTTTCGGAAACACCATATATTTT.